One and the same sample provided the 11 T cell receptor beta chains below, sequenced in a study of T cells expressing NK-cell markers. Each CDR3 protein gets one entry in TCRdb, which reprocessed the 5' RACE reads and gives no DNA. This sample's table has 400,000 or so distinct CDR3 sequences. Material for sequencing was blood T cells: a sorted CD56 or NKG2C T cell subset, CD4+ or CD8+ T cells, or bulk PBMC T cells (not recorded which). These receptors were obtained from a woman aged 45-59 years in good health.

The chain recombines TRBV6-1 with TRBJ1-5. The CDR3 has 13 residues. The germline CDR1 and CDR2 sequences are MNHNS and SASEGT. The chain's CDR3 is CAGSGSNYQPQHF.

V and J are TRBV7-2 and TRBJ2-3; as DNA is missing, the TRBD2 call by TCRdb cannot be tested. This CDR3 has 14 amino acids. Germline loops: CDR1 SGHTA, CDR2 FQGNSA. CDR3 sequence: CASSWRVSTDTQYF.

The rearrangement joins TRBV9 to TRBJ2-7; TCRdb's assignment of TRBD2 cannot be checked, as there is no DNA. CDR1 SGDLS and CDR2 YYNGEE come from the germline V gene. The CDR3 extends over 14 amino acids. The CDR3 loop reads CASSTGPNPYEQYF.

The CDR3 loop is CASSLMEARNQETQYF. The V call is TRBV12-3 or TRBV12-4, the J call TRBJ2-5; as DNA is missing, the TRBD2 call by TCRdb cannot be tested. The CDR3 totals 16 residues.

The V call is TRBV4-1, the J call TRBJ1-1; lacking DNA, the TRBD1 call made by TCRdb goes unchecked. The CDR3 length is 14 residues. Per germline, CDR1 MGHRA and CDR2 YSYEKL. CDR3 in amino acids: CASSPQGPNTEAFF.

This chain links TRBV3-1 with TRBJ2-5. CDR1 and CDR2 (germline): LGHDT, YNNKEL (reference sequence). The CDR3 has 11 residues. The CDR3: CASSGLSTQYF.

The V and J genes are TRBV18 and TRBJ2-3; TCRdb gives TRBD2 as the D gene, but with no DNA this cannot be confirmed. Germline CDR1 is KGHSH and CDR2 is LQKENI. This CDR3 contains 15 residues. This chain's CDR3 is CASSQRAGRTDTQYF.

This chain joins TRBV9 and TRBJ1-2; TCRdb's D gene call, TRBD1, goes unchecked for lack of DNA. Germline CDR1 SGDLS, CDR2 YYNGEE. This CDR3 contains 14 residues. The CDR3 loop is CASSVRQGGSGYTF. Full variable domain (remainder filled in from reference TRBV9 and TRBJ1-2): DSGVTQTPKHLITATGQRVTLRCSPRSGDLSVYWYQQSLDQGLQFLIQYYNGEERAKGNILERFSAQQFPDLHSELNLSSLELGDSALYFCASSVRQGGSGYTFGSGTRLTVV.

The genes are TRBV5-1 and TRBJ2-2. The CDR3 loop spans 16 amino acids. Germline CDR1 is SGHRS and CDR2 is YFSETQ. The CDR3 protein is CASSLARFASNGELFF.

This chain links TRBV27 with TRBJ2-1; the D call from TCRdb, TRBD2, cannot be confirmed without DNA. This CDR3 comprises 16 residues. Germline lookup yields CDR1 MNHEY and CDR2 SMNVEV (reference sequence). CDR3 in amino acids: CASTPDERFSYNEQFF.

The rearrangement uses TRBV5-1 and TRBJ2-7; lacking DNA, the TRBD2 call made by TCRdb goes unchecked. The CDR3 spans 13 residues. CDR1 is SGHRS, CDR2 YFSETQ, per germline. CDR3 region: CASSFGLNYEQYF.